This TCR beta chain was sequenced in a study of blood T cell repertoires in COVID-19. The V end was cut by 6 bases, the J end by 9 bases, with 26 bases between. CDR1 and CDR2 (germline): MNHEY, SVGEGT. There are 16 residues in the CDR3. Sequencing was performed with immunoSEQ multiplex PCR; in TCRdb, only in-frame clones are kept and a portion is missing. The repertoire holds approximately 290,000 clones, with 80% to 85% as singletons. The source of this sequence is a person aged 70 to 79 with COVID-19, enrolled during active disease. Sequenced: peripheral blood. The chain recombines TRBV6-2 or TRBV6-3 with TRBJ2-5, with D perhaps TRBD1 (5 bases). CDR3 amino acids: CASSPDTRQWSGSQYF. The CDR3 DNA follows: TGTGCCAGCAGCCCGGATACTCGACAGTGGAGTGGGTCCCAGTACTTC.